The 12 T cell receptor beta chains listed next were all sequenced from one sample in a study of T cells in Graves' hyperthyroidism and ophthalmopathy. RNA transcripts provided the source from which TCR beta CDR3 regions were amplified. TCR CDR3 regions were first amplified by RT-PCR with HTBI primers. TCRdb reprocessed the multiplex PCR reads via MiXCR and lists one record per CDR3 protein. Among 500,000 to 600,000 distinct CDR3 sequences listed, over 15% were seen once. Sequenced: blood. These receptors all stem from a woman younger than 30 with Graves' hyperthyroidism.

The sample holds a few counts of this clonotype. This sequence joins TRBV5-5 and TRBJ2-3; 12 bases line up with TRBD2. CDR1 SGHKS and CDR2 YYEKEE come from the germline V gene (reference sequence). The junction had 4 bases not matched to a gene; V was cut back by 5 bases and J by 3 bases. The CDR3 is 15 amino acids. The CDR3, as DNA: TGTGCCAGCAGAGCCCTAGCGGGAGGGACAGATACGCAGTATTTT. Translating gives CASRALAGGTDTQYF.

This clonotype came up many times. The J gene is TRBJ1-2, the V gene TRBV20-1; tentative D call: TRBD1 (5 bases). Trimming shortened V by 6 bases and J by 2 bases, and 13 bases separated the two germline ends. The germline V gene has CDR1 DFQATT and CDR2 SNEGSKA (reference sequence). The CDR3 is made up of 13 amino acids. The CDR3 sequence: CSASLGTNYGYTF. In DNA form, the CDR3 reads TGCAGTGCCTCACTTGGGACCAACTATGGCTACACCTTC.

The rearrangement links TRBV29-1 to TRBJ1-2, with D perhaps TRBD1 (5 bases). The germline CDR1 and CDR2 sequences are SQVTM and ANQGSEA. Trimming took 7 bases from V and 8 from J, leaving 17 bases between them. This CDR3 is built from 12 residues. The CDR3 sequence: CSAAQVGLGYTF. The CDR3 DNA is TGCAGCGCCGCACAGGTTGGTCTCGGCTACACCTTC.

This clonotype has more than one count but fewer than ten. The gene calls are TRBV29-1 and TRBJ2-2, with unresolved D. V dropped 6 bases and J dropped 4 bases, with 6 bases sitting between them. Germline CDR1 and CDR2: SQVTM and ANQGSEA. The CDR3 covers 11 residues. CDR3 coding DNA: TGCAGCGTAGGATTCACCGGGGAGCTGTTTTTT. It is translated as CSVGFTGELFF.

In this sample, this clonotype turned up a few times. A much larger clone is a single base away; this may be a read error. This rearrangement joins TRBV20-1 to TRBJ2-3; D assignment may be TRBD1 or TRBD2 (5 bases each). With 8 bases removed from V and 6 bases from J, the gap between germline ends came to 18 bases. This CDR3 is built from 13 residues. Germline V CDR1 and CDR2: DFQATT, SNEGSKA (reference sequence). Here the CDR3 DNA reads TGCAGTCTCTGTCGGGGCCCGACGGATACGCAGTATTTT. As protein: CSLCRGPTDTQYF.

This clonotype turned up a few times. The gene calls are TRBV18 and TRBJ2-7, with 10 bases fitting TRBD1. Per germline, CDR1 KGHSH and CDR2 LQKENI. This CDR3 is 18 amino acids long. V was clipped by 4 bases and J by 5 bases; unmatched bases: 17. The CDR3 sequence: CASSHPGQGIRGGDEQYF. Here the CDR3 DNA reads TGTGCCAGCTCACACCCGGGACAGGGGATCCGCGGGGGTGACGAGCAGTACTTC.

At least ten counts were recorded for this clonotype. The chain joins TRBV11-3 to TRBJ2-7, with D perhaps matching TRBD1 (5 bases). The CDR3 is 15 amino acids. The ends were cut back, 5 bases at V and 7 bases at J, with 21 bases in the middle. CDR1 and CDR2 (germline): SGHNT, YENEEA. This CDR3 is CASSNAFQGIGEQYF. As DNA, the CDR3 is TGTGCCAGCAGCAATGCCTTCCAGGGAATAGGAGAGCAGTACTTC.

This clonotype has a handful of counts. V is TRBV3-1 and J is TRBJ1-5, with unresolved D. Germline CDR1 is LGHDT and CDR2 is YNNKEL (reference sequence). The CDR3 is 11 residues long. V lost 8 bases and J 6 bases, leaving 8 bases between the germline ends. The CDR3 nucleotides are TGTGCCAGCGGCCCTGGTCAGCCCCAGCATTTT. Residues: CASGPGQPQHF.

This clonotype was found many times. The CDR3 bases are TGTGCCAGCAGTGAAAGTAGCGGGGGCACCTACAATGAGCAGTTCTTC. Encoded protein: CASSESSGGTYNEQFF. The rearrangement links TRBV2 to TRBJ2-1; the match to TRBD2 covers 9 bases. V lost 2 bases to trimming and J lost 2 bases; unmatched junction nucleotides: 4. This CDR3 contains 16 residues. The germline V gene encodes CDR1 SNHLY and CDR2 FYNNEI.

This clonotype was seen ten or more times. This rearrangement joins TRBV7-2 to TRBJ2-3; D is possibly TRBD2 (5 bases). The CDR3 covers 15 residues. Germline CDR1 is SGHTA and CDR2 is FQGNSA. The V end lost 1 base, the J end lost 0 bases, and 8 bases lay between the germline ends. CDR3 nucleotide sequence: TGTGCCAGCAGCTTAGATGGCGGGAGCACAGATACGCAGTATTTT. Translated: CASSLDGGSTDTQYF.

This clonotype was counted ten times or more. The J gene is TRBJ2-3, the V gene TRBV7-9, with D unclear. Trimming took off 1 base at V and 0 bases at J, with 5 bases between the two ends. This CDR3 is 14 amino acids long. Looked up from germline, CDR1 is SEHNR and CDR2 is FQNEAQ (reference sequence). The CDR3 loop is CASSLEKSTDTQYF. The DNA of the CDR3 is TGTGCCAGCAGCTTAGAGAAGAGCACAGATACGCAGTATTTT.

The J gene is TRBJ2-3, the V gene TRBV6-2 or TRBV6-3, with 9 bases matching TRBD2. This CDR3 is built from 15 residues. The V segment lost 9 bases and the J segment 4 bases; nucleotides outside the gene matches: 11. The germline V gene has CDR1 MNHEY and CDR2 SVGEGT. CDR3 protein: CASTLSGSQADTQYF. The CDR3, as DNA: TGTGCCAGTACCCTTAGCGGGAGCCAAGCAGATACGCAGTATTTT.